This passage covers 27 T cell receptor beta chains from one sample sequenced in a study of blood T cell repertoires in COVID-19. Sequencing used immunoSEQ multiplex PCR; TCRdb keeps in-frame clones, though not all of them. The sample records approximately 210,000 clones, around nine tenths being singletons. The sample was peripheral blood. These receptors were obtained from a man aged 18-30 years with active or convalescent COVID-19.

In DNA, the CDR3 is TGTGCCAGCAGCTTAGCTGGACAGATCATCTCCTACGAGCAGTACTTC. It yields the protein CASSLAGQIISYEQYF. This sequence joins TRBV11-2 and TRBJ2-7, with TRBD1 as a possible D gene (6 bases). Trimming took off 1 base at V and 0 bases at J, with 13 bases between the two ends. This CDR3 contains 16 residues. Germline CDR1 and CDR2: SGHAT and FQNNGV.

The V gene is TRBV15, the J gene TRBJ1-5, with D unresolved. V shed 0 bases and J shed 4 bases, with 7 bases lying between them. CDR3 length: 14 residues. Germline loops: CDR1 LNHNV, CDR2 YYDKDF (reference sequence). CDR3 residues: CATSRESENQPQHF. The CDR3 region has the DNA TGTGCCACCAGCAGAGAGTCCGAGAATCAGCCCCAGCATTTT.

CDR3 protein: CASSRDRVGTGELFF. In DNA, the CDR3 is TGTGCCAGCTCACGCGACAGGGTAGGGACCGGGGAGCTGTTTTTT. The gene calls are TRBV18 and TRBJ2-2, with 7 bases aligning to TRBD1. This CDR3 comprises 15 residues. The trim removed 4 bases at V and 5 bases at J, leaving 7 bases unmatched. From germline, CDR1 is KGHSH and CDR2 LQKENI.

The chain combines TRBV7-9 with TRBJ2-5; 10 bases agree with TRBD1. J lost 1 base, V lost 5 bases, and 1 base had no gene match. This CDR3 has 14 amino acids. Germline V lookup: CDR1 SEHNR, CDR2 FQNEAQ (reference sequence). The CDR3 sequence: CASSRTGGQETQYF. The CDR3 DNA is TGTGCCAGCAGCCGGACAGGGGGCCAAGAGACCCAGTACTTC.

The V call is TRBV9, the J call TRBJ2-7, with a tentative D call TRBD2 (5 bases). V lost 0 bases to trimming and J lost 3 bases, with 16 bases between them. The CDR3 sequence is 16 residues long. Germline assignment: CDR1 SGDLS and CDR2 YYNGEE. CDR3 loop: CASSVDEYSGFYEQYF. The DNA of the CDR3 is TGTGCCAGCAGCGTAGACGAGTACAGCGGCTTCTACGAGCAGTACTTC.

In its sample, this clone was seen a few times. The chain employs TRBV2 and TRBJ1-1; D not certain. Germline V CDR1 and CDR2: SNHLY, FYNNEI. This CDR3 has 12 amino acids. V dropped 6 bases and J dropped 4 bases, with 9 bases sitting between them. The CDR3 here is CASSSASTEAFF. The CDR3 coding sequence is TGTGCCAGCAGCTCCGCTAGCACTGAAGCTTTCTTT.

The chain employs TRBV5-4 and TRBJ2-7; 14 bases match TRBD2. CDR3 length equals 15 residues. Germline loops: CDR1 SGHNT, CDR2 YYREEE (reference sequence). J gave up 3 bases and V 4 bases, and 3 bases lay outside the gene matches. CDR3 in DNA: TGTGCCAGCAGCGGCGGGACTAGCGGGGGCTACGAGCAGTACTTC. Translating gives CASSGGTSGGYEQYF.

The chain combines TRBV30 with TRBJ2-2; possible D gene TRBD1, 7 bases. Germline V CDR1 and CDR2: GTSNPN, SVGIG (reference sequence). V was clipped by 5 bases and J by 0 bases, with 19 bases between them. The CDR3 is made up of 17 amino acids. This CDR3 is CAWDPGAGGSNTGELFF. CDR3 sequence (DNA): TGTGCCTGGGACCCGGGAGCAGGGGGATCGAACACCGGGGAGCTGTTTTTT.

This chain connects TRBV7-2 to TRBJ2-7; 10 positions agree with TRBD2. With V trimmed by 3 bases and J by 6 bases, 11 bases remained unmatched. The CDR3 totals 16 residues. Germline V gives CDR1 SGHTA, CDR2 FQGNSA. DNA of the CDR3: TGTGCCAGCAGCTTCGGTAGCGGGAGGCTGGGGGGCGAGCAGTACTTC. It translates to CASSFGSGRLGGEQYF.

V gene TRBV9 combines with J gene TRBJ2-7; the match to TRBD1 covers 8 bases. Trimming cost V 0 bases and J 0 bases; bases outside gene matches: 8. Germline CDR1 and CDR2: SGDLS and YYNGEE. The CDR3 has 17 amino acids. This CDR3 reads CASSVGAGQGPSYEQYF. The CDR3 DNA reads as TGTGCCAGCAGCGTAGGGGCCGGACAGGGCCCCTCCTACGAGCAGTACTTC.

The V gene is TRBV5-4, the J gene TRBJ2-7, with a weak D call TRBD2 (6 bases). The CDR3 has 16 amino acids. Germline V gene data show CDR1 as SGHNT and CDR2 as YYREEE (reference sequence). V was shortened by 4 bases and J by 3 bases, with 20 bases between the two germline ends. CDR3 region: CASSRGWAGLDYEQYF. DNA for the CDR3: TGTGCCAGCAGCCGGGGCTGGGCGGGACTCGACTACGAGCAGTACTTC.

The genes are TRBV11-2 and TRBJ1-6; D is undetermined. The CDR3 extends over 14 amino acids. Per germline, CDR1 SGHAT and CDR2 FQNNGV. V lost 5 bases to trimming and J lost 8 bases, with 13 bases between them. CDR3 amino acids: CASSPNGKDSPLHF. The DNA of the CDR3 is TGTGCCAGCAGCCCCAACGGGAAGGATTCACCCCTCCACTTT.

The gene calls are TRBV28 and TRBJ2-7, with 8 positions matching TRBD1. V was clipped by 7 bases and J by 3 bases; unmatched bases: 11. The CDR3 runs to 15 residues. CDR1 and CDR2 from the germline V gene are MDHEN and SYDVKM. The CDR3 nucleotides are TGTGCCAGCACATTTATCGGACAGGGTGGCTACGAGCAGTACTTC. Protein: CASTFIGQGGYEQYF.

This chain uses TRBV4-1 with TRBJ2-2, with TRBD1 identical over 7 bases. The V segment lost 1 base and the J segment 0 bases; nucleotides outside the gene matches: 5. CDR1 and CDR2 (germline): MGHRA, YSYEKL. The CDR3 totals 17 residues. DNA of the CDR3: TGCGCCAGCAGCCAAGGATTCGACAGGGCGAACACCGGGGAGCTGTTTTTT. As protein: CASSQGFDRANTGELFF.

The chain is built from TRBV9 and TRBJ2-7; 8 bases match TRBD2. The CDR3 runs to 16 residues. The ends lost 4 bases at V and 0 bases at J; junction bases unmatched: 9. Germline CDR1 SGDLS, CDR2 YYNGEE. The CDR3 reads CASSPPLAGSSYEQYF. The DNA of the CDR3 is TGTGCCAGCAGCCCTCCTTTAGCGGGAAGCTCCTACGAGCAGTACTTC.

The chain is built from TRBV2 and TRBJ1-1, with D possibly TRBD1 on 5 matching bases. CDR3 length: 13 residues. The germline CDR1 and CDR2 sequences are SNHLY and FYNNEI. Trimming took off 7 bases at V and 1 base at J, with 10 bases between the two ends. The DNA for the CDR3 is TGTGCCAGCACTCCAGGGTGGAACACTGAAGCTTTCTTT. It is translated as CASTPGWNTEAFF.

V is TRBV24-1 and J is TRBJ1-2, with a tentative D call TRBD1 (6 bases). Per the germline V gene, CDR1 is KGHDR and CDR2 is SFDVKD. V lost 7 bases and J lost 8, with 16 bases in between. CDR3 length: 13 amino acids. CDR3 loop: CATRYYRVRGYTF. The CDR3 DNA follows: TGTGCCACCAGGTATTACAGGGTGCGAGGCTACACCTTC.

In this sample, this clone turned up once. J is TRBJ2-2 and V is TRBV27; D is possibly TRBD1 (5 bases). Germline V gene lookup returns CDR1 MNHEY and CDR2 SMNVEV (reference sequence). Trimming pared 5 bases from V and 6 bases from J, leaving 16 bases between. CDR3 length equals 15 residues. The CDR3 loop is CASSPYDSNPGELFF. As DNA, the CDR3 is TGTGCCAGCAGTCCGTATGACAGTAACCCCGGGGAGCTGTTTTTT.

The rearrangement links TRBV7-2 to TRBJ2-1; 7 bases are a match to TRBD2. There are 16 residues in the CDR3. Germline CDR1 reads SGHTA; CDR2 reads FQGNSA. J gave up 0 bases and V 0 bases, and 2 bases lay outside the gene matches. The CDR3 DNA is TGTGCCAGCAGCTTAGCGGCTAGCGGCTCCTACAATGAGCAGTTCTTC. This gives the protein CASSLAASGSYNEQFF.

The chain couples TRBV5-4 to TRBJ2-3; 10 bases line up with TRBD2. The CDR3 runs to 17 residues. V lost 3 bases and J lost 2; bases outside the gene matches: 9. Germline CDR1 and CDR2: SGHNT and YYREEE (reference sequence). The CDR3 sequence is CASSYGGLAEHTDTQYF. CDR3 bases: TGTGCCAGCAGCTATGGCGGACTAGCGGAGCACACAGATACGCAGTATTTT.

This clone was found once. V gene TRBV7-9 combines with J gene TRBJ2-7; 7 bases align to TRBD2. Trimming took 1 base from V and 1 from J; bases not matched to a gene: 4. The CDR3 extends over 15 amino acids. Per germline, CDR1 SEHNR and CDR2 FQNEAQ (reference sequence). This CDR3 reads CASSLGGGFSYEQYF. In DNA, the CDR3 is TGTGCCAGCAGCTTAGGCGGGGGTTTTTCCTACGAGCAGTACTTC. Supplemented by reference TRBV7-9 and TRBJ2-7, the full variable domain reads DTGVSQNPRHKITKRGQNVTFRCDPISEHNRLYWYRQTLGQGPEFLTYFQNEAQLEKSRLLSDRFSAERPKGSFSTLEIQRTEQGDSAMYLCASSLGGGFSYEQYFGPGTRLTVT.

The chain joins TRBV4-1 to TRBJ2-7; 13 nucleotides align to TRBD2. The germline V gene has CDR1 MGHRA and CDR2 YSYEKL. The CDR3 has 16 residues. After removal of 1 base from V and 6 bases from J, the junction contained 6 bases not matched to a gene. In nucleotides, the CDR3 is TGCGCCAGCAGCCAAGGACTAGCGGGGGGATTCGGCGAGCAGTACTTC. It yields the protein CASSQGLAGGFGEQYF.

This clone occurred once. The CDR3: CATSDHRGVGNQPQHF. CDR3 in DNA: TGTGCCACCAGTGACCACAGGGGAGTCGGCAATCAGCCCCAGCATTTT. The chain couples TRBV24-1 to TRBJ1-5, with 7 bases fitting TRBD1. V dropped 4 bases and J dropped 2; count of bases not matched to a gene: 7. Germline V CDR1 and CDR2: KGHDR, SFDVKD. This CDR3 is 16 amino acids long.

The chain joins TRBV20-1 to TRBJ2-3, with D possibly TRBD2 on 5 matching bases. The CDR3 extends over 15 amino acids. Per germline, CDR1 DFQATT and CDR2 SNEGSKA (reference sequence). The ends were cut back, 3 bases at V and 0 bases at J, with 13 bases in the middle. Here the CDR3 DNA reads TGCAGTGCTAGTCTCCCCCGGGGAAGCACAGATACGCAGTATTTT. The encoded protein is CSASLPRGSTDTQYF.

The chain is built from TRBV5-8 and TRBJ1-6; no reliable D call. V was clipped by 5 bases and J by 7 bases, with 19 bases between them. CDR1 and CDR2 (germline): SGHTS, YDEGEE. The CDR3 covers 16 residues. The CDR3 region is CASRHEGPTSNSPLHF. CDR3 nucleotides: TGTGCCAGCAGACACGAGGGCCCAACCTCAAATTCACCCCTCCACTTT.

The rearrangement uses TRBV9 and TRBJ2-7; 10 bases fit TRBD2. Trimming at V came to 3 bases and at J to 4 bases, leaving 13 bases not matched to a gene. Germline assignment: CDR1 SGDLS and CDR2 YYNGEE. This CDR3 contains 17 residues. CDR3: CASSARAFASGSYEQYF. In DNA, the CDR3 is TGTGCCAGCAGCGCCCGAGCCTTTGCTAGCGGGAGTTACGAGCAGTACTTC.

V usage is TRBV5-8 and J usage is TRBJ2-7, with a weak D call TRBD1 (6 bases). Germline lookup yields CDR1 SGHTS and CDR2 YDEGEE. The CDR3 consists of 17 residues. Trimming took off 0 bases at V and 0 bases at J, with 16 bases between the two ends. CDR3 loop: CASSLAFRTAVSYEQYF. The CDR3 nucleotides read TGTGCCAGCAGCTTGGCCTTCAGGACAGCGGTCTCCTACGAGCAGTACTTC. Looking up the rest from reference TRBV5-8 and TRBJ2-7 gives the full variable domain: EAGVTQSPTHLIKTRGQQATLRCSPISGHTSVYWYQQALGLGLQFLLWYDEGEERNRGNFPPRFSGRQFPNYSSELNVNALELEDSALYLCASSLAFRTAVSYEQYFGPGTRLTVT.